The entry below describes one T cell receptor (beta chain). The sample belongs to a study of blood T cell repertoires in COVID-19. In the authors' workflow: Amplification from reference gene primers served as the basis for estimated nucleated cell counts. The assay was immunoSEQ multiplex PCR, and TCRdb's table has in-frame clones only and misses some. V and J calls and clone size are those listed in that table; D and trimming were worked out from the DNA. The table records 15,000 or so clones, 70% to 75% of them present only once. Trimming took off 2 bases at V and 8 bases at J, with 9 bases between the two ends. The germline V gene encodes CDR1 SGHTA and CDR2 FQGNSA. CDR3 length: 12 amino acids.

Sequences were obtained from peripheral blood. The sequence was obtained from a man between 60 and 70 years old with acute or convalescent COVID-19. The gene calls are TRBV7-2 and TRBJ1-1, with D possibly TRBD1 on 5 matching bases. The CDR3 sequence: CASSLPGGEAFF. CDR3 sequence (DNA): TGTGCCAGCAGCTTACCGGGGGGGGAAGCTTTCTTT.